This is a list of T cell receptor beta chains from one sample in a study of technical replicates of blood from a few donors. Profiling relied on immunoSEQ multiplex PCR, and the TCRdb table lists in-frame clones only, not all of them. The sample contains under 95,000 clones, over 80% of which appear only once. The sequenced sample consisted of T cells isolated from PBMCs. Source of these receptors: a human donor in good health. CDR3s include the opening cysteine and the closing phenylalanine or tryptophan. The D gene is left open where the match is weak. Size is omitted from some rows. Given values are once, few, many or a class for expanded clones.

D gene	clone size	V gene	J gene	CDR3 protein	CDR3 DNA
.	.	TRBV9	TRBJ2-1	CASSVRQDNEQFF	TGTGCCAGCAGCGTACGACAGGACAATGAGCAGTTCTTC
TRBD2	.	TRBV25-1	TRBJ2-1	CASSGLAGGRSYNEQFF	TGTGCCAGCAGTGGACTAGCGGGAGGGCGCTCCTACAATGAGCAGTTCTTC
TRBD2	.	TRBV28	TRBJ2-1	CASTLSGPQRGEQFF	TGTGCCAGCACCCTAAGCGGGCCCCAGCGGGGTGAGCAGTTCTTC
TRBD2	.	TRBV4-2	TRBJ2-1	CASSQAIGGRAHEQFF	TGTGCCAGCAGCCAAGCAATAGGCGGGAGGGCTCATGAGCAGTTCTTC
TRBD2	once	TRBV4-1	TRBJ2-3	CASSQDTSGFTDTQYF	TGCGCCAGCAGCCAAGATACTAGCGGGTTTACAGATACGCAGTATTTT
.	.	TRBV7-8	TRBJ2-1	CASSLTGSLVKNEQFF	TGTGCCAGCTCCCTCACAGGCAGTCTAGTAAAGAATGAGCAGTTCTTC
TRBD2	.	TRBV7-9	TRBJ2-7	CASSLVRLAGGISYEQYF	TGTGCCAGCAGCTTAGTTCGGCTAGCGGGAGGAATCTCCTACGAGCAGTACTTC
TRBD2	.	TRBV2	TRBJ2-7	CASRELAGVSHF	TGTGCCAGCAGAGAACTAGCGGGAGTCAGCCACTTC
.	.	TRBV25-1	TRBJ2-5	CASSEYRDSQETQYF	TGTGCCAGCAGTGAATATAGGGACTCTCAAGAGACCCAGTACTTC
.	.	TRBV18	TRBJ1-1	CASSPGGRVTEAFF	TGTGCCAGCTCACCGGGGGGGCGCGTCACTGAAGCTTTCTTT
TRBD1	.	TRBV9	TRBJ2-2	CASSVGAGGLGELFF	TGTGCCAGCAGCGTAGGGGCAGGGGGCCTCGGGGAGCTGTTTTTT
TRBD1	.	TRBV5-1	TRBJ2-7	CASSPWTGTGEQYF	TGCGCCAGCAGCCCCTGGACAGGGACGGGAGAGCAGTACTTC
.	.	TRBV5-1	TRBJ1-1	CASSLGHLNTEAFF	TGCGCCAGCAGCTTGGGACATTTGAACACTGAAGCTTTCTTT
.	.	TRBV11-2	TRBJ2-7	CASSLDSGLSRYEQYF	TGTGCCAGCAGCTTAGATTCGGGACTGTCGCGCTACGAGCAGTACTTC
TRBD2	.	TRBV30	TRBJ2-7	CAWRWGGRAYEQYF	TGTGCCTGGAGATGGGGCGGGAGAGCCTACGAGCAGTACTTC
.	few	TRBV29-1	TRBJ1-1	CSVRVGGNTEAFF	TGCAGCGTAAGAGTAGGCGGGAACACTGAAGCTTTCTTT
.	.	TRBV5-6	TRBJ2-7	CASSPDRSYEQYF	TGTGCCAGCAGCCCCGACAGGTCCTACGAGCAGTACTTC
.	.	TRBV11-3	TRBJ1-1	CASSRQENTEAFF	TGTGCCAGCAGCCGTCAGGAGAACACTGAAGCTTTCTTT
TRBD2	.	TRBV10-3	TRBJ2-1	CAISETGTSGFNEQFF	TGTGCCATCAGTGAGACCGGGACTAGCGGGTTCAATGAGCAGTTCTTC
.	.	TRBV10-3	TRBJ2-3	CAISRTSLTDTQYF	TGTGCCATCAGTAGGACTTCTCTCACAGATACGCAGTATTTT
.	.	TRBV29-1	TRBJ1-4	CSVGGGGEKLFF	TGCAGCGTGGGGGGAGGTGGCGAAAAACTGTTTTTT
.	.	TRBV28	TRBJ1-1	CASKNAGNTEAFF	TGTGCCAGCAAAAACGCGGGGAACACTGAAGCTTTCTTT
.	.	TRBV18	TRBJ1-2	CASSPSEGVYYGYTF	TGTGCCAGCTCACCATCCGAGGGGGTATACTATGGCTACACCTTC
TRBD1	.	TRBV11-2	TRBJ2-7	CASSFGYRGNEQYF	TGTGCCAGCAGCTTTGGATACAGGGGAAACGAGCAGTACTTC
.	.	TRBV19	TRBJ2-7	CASSIDRDTSYEQYF	TGTGCCAGTAGTATAGACAGGGACACATCCTACGAGCAGTACTTC
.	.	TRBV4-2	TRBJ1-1	CASSQEQAGMNTEAFF	TGTGCCAGCAGCCAAGAACAGGCTGGAATGAACACTGAAGCTTTCTTT
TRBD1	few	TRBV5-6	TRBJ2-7	CASSSRRGLLYEQYF	TGTGCCAGCAGTTCACGTAGGGGGCTCTTATACGAGCAGTACTTC
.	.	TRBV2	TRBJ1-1	CASSFKQLNTEAFF	TGTGCCAGCAGCTTTAAACAGTTGAACACTGAAGCTTTCTTT
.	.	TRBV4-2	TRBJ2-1	CASSQEERYNEQFF	TGTGCCAGCAGCCAAGAAGAGCGGTACAATGAGCAGTTCTTC
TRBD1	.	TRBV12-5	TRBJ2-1	CASGSQGGQLRTTSYNEQFF	TGTGCTAGTGGTTCGCAAGGGGGCCAACTGCGAACTACCTCCTACAATGAGCAGTTCTTC
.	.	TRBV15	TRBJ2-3	CATSVRLVGDTQYF	TGTGCCACCAGCGTACGACTAGTCGGGGATACGCAGTATTTT
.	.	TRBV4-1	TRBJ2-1	CASSQNGNLYNEQFF	TGCGCCAGCAGCCAAAACGGGAACCTCTACAATGAGCAGTTCTTC
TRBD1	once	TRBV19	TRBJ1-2	CASSIANQGDGYTF	TGTGCCAGTAGTATAGCCAATCAGGGGGATGGCTACACCTTC
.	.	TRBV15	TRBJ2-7	CATSRVRDPSYEQYF	TGTGCCACCAGCAGAGTCAGGGATCCCTCCTACGAGCAGTACTTC
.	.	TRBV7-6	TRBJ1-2	CASSQDSLNGYTF	TGTGCCAGCAGCCAGGACAGTCTTAATGGCTACACCTTC
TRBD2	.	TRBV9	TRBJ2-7	CASSVFRASGFYEQYF	TGTGCCAGCAGCGTCTTTCGGGCTAGCGGCTTTTACGAGCAGTACTTC
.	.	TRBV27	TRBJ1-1	CASSFTGSYTEAFF	TGTGCCAGCAGTTTCACGGGGTCCTACACTGAAGCTTTCTTT
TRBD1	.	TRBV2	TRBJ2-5	CASSDLQGAAETQYF	TGTGCCAGCAGTGACCTTCAGGGGGCCGCGGAGACCCAGTACTTC
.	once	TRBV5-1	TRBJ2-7	CASSLRQGLDEQYF	TGCGCCAGCAGCTTAAGGCAGGGTCTGGACGAGCAGTACTTC
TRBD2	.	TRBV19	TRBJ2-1	CASSGGRGTYNEQFF	TGTGCCAGTAGTGGCGGGAGAGGGACCTACAATGAGCAGTTCTTC
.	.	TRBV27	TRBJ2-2	CASSFRETYTGELFF	TGTGCCAGCAGTTTCCGGGAGACGTACACCGGGGAGCTGTTTTTT
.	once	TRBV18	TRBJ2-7	CASSPSGRVPPYEQYF	TGTGCCAGCTCGCCGTCCGGTCGTGTCCCCCCCTACGAGCAGTACTTC
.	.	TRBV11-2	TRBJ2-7	CASSLALTASSYEQYF	TGTGCCAGCAGCTTAGCCCTGACAGCAAGCTCCTACGAGCAGTACTTC
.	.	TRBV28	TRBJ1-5	CASSTPGVAQPQHF	TGTGCCAGCAGTACACCAGGGGTAGCACAGCCCCAGCATTTT
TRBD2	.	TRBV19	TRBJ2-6	CASSMIREASGANVLTF	TGTGCCAGTAGTATGATCCGGGAGGCCTCTGGGGCCAACGTCCTGACTTTC
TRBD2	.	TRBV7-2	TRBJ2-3	CASSLETSVGDTQYF	TGTGCCAGCAGCTTAGAGACTAGCGTCGGAGATACGCAGTATTTT
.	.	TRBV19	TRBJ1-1	CASSMEGMNTEAFF	TGTGCCAGTAGTATGGAGGGGATGAACACTGAAGCTTTCTTT
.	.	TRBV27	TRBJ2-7	CASSLGASEQYF	TGTGCCAGCAGTTTGGGGGCTAGCGAGCAGTACTTC
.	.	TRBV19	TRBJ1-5	CASRISQGHQPQHF	TGTGCCAGTAGGATTTCGCAGGGCCATCAGCCCCAGCATTTT
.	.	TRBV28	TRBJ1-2	CASSLQPGAVYGYTF	TGTGCCAGCAGTTTACAGCCAGGGGCTGTATATGGCTACACCTTC
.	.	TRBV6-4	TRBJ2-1	CASRKDYLSYNEQFF	TGTGCCAGCAGGAAGGACTACCTCTCCTACAATGAGCAGTTCTTC
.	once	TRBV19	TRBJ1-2	CASSAKAGYGYTF	TGTGCCAGTAGCGCCAAGGCGGGGTATGGCTACACCTTC
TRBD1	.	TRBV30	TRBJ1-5	CAWSGTGNQPQHF	TGTGCCTGGTCCGGGACAGGTAATCAGCCCCAGCATTTT